The source of this T cell receptor (beta chain) is a study of immune evolution from preneoplasia to lung adenocarcinoma. Study conclusions and caveats: Normal lung had the highest top T cell clone frequencies. Clonality was highest in normal lung, lower in later-stage lesions apparently.

The V gene's germline CDR1 is SGHTA and CDR2 FQGTGA. CDR3 length equals 15 residues. V gave up 2 bases and J gave up 5 bases; unmatched junction bases: 8. Clones were sequenced by immunoSEQ multiplex PCR, and TCRdb holds only the in-frame ones, with some missing. Among some 4,900 clones listed, 78% were seen once. Points on this clone: No antigen is known for it.

Between the mid-2010s and the late 2010s, patients underwent resection in Japan or China. Each case's diagnosis was confirmed by two pathologists on H&E. This chain joins TRBV7-3 and TRBJ2-5; 7 bases are shared with TRBD2. The sample was FFPE normal lung tissue adjacent to the tumor. The sequence was collected from a person aged 50-75 years with lung adenocarcinoma. CDR3 region: CASSLYAGEGETQYF. The CDR3 DNA follows: TGTGCCAGCAGCTTATATGCGGGAGAGGGGGAGACCCAGTACTTC.